The T cell receptor (beta chain) under discussion was sequenced for a study of early stage breast cancer tumors. Germline CDR1 and CDR2: SGHTA and FQGNSA. The CDR3 is 16 residues long. V lost 3 bases to trimming and J lost 0 bases; unmatched junction nucleotides: 5. A remark on this clone: Its antigen remains unidentified.

Findings and caveats of the study: Compared with adjacent normal breast tissue, tumors showed approximately 2.5-fold greater T cell density and higher clonality. Unsorted bulk genomic DNA sequencing lacked pairing and functional marker data.

Generated by immunoSEQ multiplex PCR, the TCRdb table keeps only in-frame clones and is missing some. The repertoire consists of over 20,000 clones, with roughly 64% occurring once and the leading ten covering 7.5% to 10%. Each tumor contributed about 18-55 mg of diced tissue. The V and J genes are TRBV7-2 and TRBJ1-1; 9 nucleotides match TRBD1. Sequencing used breast tumor tissue. The clonotype originates from a person in their sixties or seventies with breast cancer. The chain's CDR3 is CASSFGTGLMNTEAFF. In DNA form, the CDR3 reads TGTGCCAGCAGCTTCGGGACAGGGTTGATGAACACTGAAGCTTTCTTT.